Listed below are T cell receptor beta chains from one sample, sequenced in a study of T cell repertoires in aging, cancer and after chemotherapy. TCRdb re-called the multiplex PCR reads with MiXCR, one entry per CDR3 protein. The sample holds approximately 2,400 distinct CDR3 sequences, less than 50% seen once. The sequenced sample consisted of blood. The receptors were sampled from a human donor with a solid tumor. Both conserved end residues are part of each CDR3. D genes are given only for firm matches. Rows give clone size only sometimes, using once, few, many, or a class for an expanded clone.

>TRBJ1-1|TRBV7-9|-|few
TGTGCCAGCACCGGTGGGGGGGGGGGGGTGGCGAACACTGAAGCTTTCTTT
CASTGGGGGVANTEAFF
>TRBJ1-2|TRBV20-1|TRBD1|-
TGCAGTGCTAGTCTCGCTATCCAGGGGGAATATGGCTACACCTTC
CSASLAIQGEYGYTF
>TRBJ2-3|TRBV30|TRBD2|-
TGTGCCTGGTTTTCGCGGGGGTTTACTAGCACAGATACGCAGTATTTT
CAWFSRGFTSTDTQYF
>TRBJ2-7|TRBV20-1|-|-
TGCAGTGCTAGATCCCAGGGACCCCTAAACTACGAGCAGTACTTC
CSARSQGPLNYEQYF
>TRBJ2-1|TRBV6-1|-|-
TGTGCCAGCAGTGAATCACTCGCCTCTGAGCAGTTCTTC
CASSESLASEQFF
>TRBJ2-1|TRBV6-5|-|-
TGTGCCAGCGGGCCCGCGGGCCCGTCCGATGAGCAGTTCTTC
CASGPAGPSDEQFF
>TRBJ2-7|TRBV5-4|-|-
TGTGCCAGCAGCATGGACAGAGGCTCCTACGAGCAGTACTTC
CASSMDRGSYEQYF
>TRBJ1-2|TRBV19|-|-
TGTGCCAGTAGTATCGGACGGGTCACCGGTCAAGGAGGCTACACCTTC
CASSIGRVTGQGGYTF
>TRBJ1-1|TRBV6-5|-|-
TGTGCCAGCAGTCCCCCGGGCCTCAACGCTGAAGCTTTCTTT
CASSPPGLNAEAFF
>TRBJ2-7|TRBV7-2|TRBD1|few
TGTGCCAGCAGAAGGGACAGGGTAACCTACGAGCAGTACTTC
CASRRDRVTYEQYF
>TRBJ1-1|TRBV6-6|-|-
TGTGCCAGCAGTTACCCTGGATCTGAAGCTTTCTTT
CASSYPGSEAFF
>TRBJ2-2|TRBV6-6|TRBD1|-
TGTGCCATCAGTGACAGTAGGACAGGGGGTACCGGGGAGCTGTTTTTT
CAISDSRTGGTGELFF
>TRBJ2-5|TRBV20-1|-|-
TGCAGTGCTGGACTTGTAGAGACCCAGTACTTC
CSAGLVETQYF
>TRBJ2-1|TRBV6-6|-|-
TGTGCCAGCACCCGTGATAGCGGTGAGCAGTTCTTC
CASTRDSGEQFF
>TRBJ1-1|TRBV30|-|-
TGTGCCGTCGTTAGGGGGACTGAAGCTTTCTTT
CAVVRGTEAFF
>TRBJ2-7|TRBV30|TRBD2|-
TGTGCCTGGAGTGTGCTAGCGGGAGCCGGCGAGCAGTACTTC
CAWSVLAGAGEQYF
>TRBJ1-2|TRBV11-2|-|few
TGTGCCAGCAGCTCGACAGGCCCCTATGGCTACACCTTC
CASSSTGPYGYTF